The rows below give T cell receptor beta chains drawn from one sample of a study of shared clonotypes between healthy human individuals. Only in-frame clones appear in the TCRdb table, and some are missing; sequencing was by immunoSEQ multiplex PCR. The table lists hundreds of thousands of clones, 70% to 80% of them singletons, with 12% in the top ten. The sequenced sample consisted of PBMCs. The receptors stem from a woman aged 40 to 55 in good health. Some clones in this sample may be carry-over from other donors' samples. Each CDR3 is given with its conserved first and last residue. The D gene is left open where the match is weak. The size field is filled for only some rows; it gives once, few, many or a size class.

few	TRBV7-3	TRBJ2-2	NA	TGTGCCAGCAGCTTAAGTCTAGGAAACACCGGGGAGCTGTTTTTT	CASSLSLGNTGELFF
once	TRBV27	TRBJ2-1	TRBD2	TGTGCCAGCAGTTCCAGCGGGAGGGGCTCCTACAATGAGCAGTTCTTC	CASSSSGRGSYNEQFF
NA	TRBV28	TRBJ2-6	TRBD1	TGTGCCAGCAGGCCCATGAGCCGGGACAGGGGGGCTGGGGCCAACGTCCTGACTTTC	CASRPMSRDRGAGANVLTF
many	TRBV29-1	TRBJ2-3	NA	TGCAGCGTTGAGTCTAGAGGGGCAGATACGCAGTATTTT	CSVESRGADTQYF
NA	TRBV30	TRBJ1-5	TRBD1	TGCGCCTGGAGTGCAGGACAGGGGTATCAGCCCCAGCATTTT	CAWSAGQGYQPQHF
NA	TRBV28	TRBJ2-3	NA	TGTGCCAGCAGTTTTAGAGACGCCACAGATACGCAGTATTTT	CASSFRDATDTQYF
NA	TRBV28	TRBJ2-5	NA	TGTGCCAGCAGCTCATACGGCCAAGAGACCCAGTACTTC	CASSSYGQETQYF
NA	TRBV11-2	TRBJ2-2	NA	TGTGCCAGCAGCTTAGAGTGGGACGCCGGGGAGCTGTTTTTT	CASSLEWDAGELFF
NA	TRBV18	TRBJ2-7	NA	TGTGCCAGCTCACCGGGGACAAACTACGAGCAGTACTTC	CASSPGTNYEQYF
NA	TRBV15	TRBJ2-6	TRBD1	TGTGCCACCAGCAGAGATAGAAGGGGGCTGGCTGGGGCCAACGTCCTGACTTTC	CATSRDRRGLAGANVLTF
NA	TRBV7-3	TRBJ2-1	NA	TGTGCCAGTCCGGGGGCTCTCTACAATGAGCAGTTCTTC	CASPGALYNEQFF
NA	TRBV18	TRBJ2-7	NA	TGTGCCAGCTCACCTCGCGGGACGTCAAGCTCCTACGAGCAGTACTTC	CASSPRGTSSSYEQYF
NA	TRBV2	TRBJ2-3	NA	TGTGCCAGCAGCAAACTAGTAACAGATACGCAGTATTTT	CASSKLVTDTQYF
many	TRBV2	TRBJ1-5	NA	TGTGCCAGCACCGCCATGTCCTACAATCAGCCCCAGCATTTT	CASTAMSYNQPQHF
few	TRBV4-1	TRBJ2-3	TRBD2	TGCGTCAGCAGCCAATTATGTACTAGCGGGAGCGCAGATACGCAGTATTTT	CVSSQLCTSGSADTQYF
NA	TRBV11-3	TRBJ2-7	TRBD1	TGTGCCAGCAGCTTAGATGGGACAGGGGCCTTCGAGCAGTACTTC	CASSLDGTGAFEQYF
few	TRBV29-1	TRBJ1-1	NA	TGCAGCGTCGGGGGACGGAACACTGAAGCTTTCTTT	CSVGGRNTEAFF
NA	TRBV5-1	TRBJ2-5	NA	TGCGCCAGCAGCTTGGGGGCAGGGGAGGAGACCCAGTACTTC	CASSLGAGEETQYF
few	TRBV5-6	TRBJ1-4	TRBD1	TGTGCCAGCAGCATGGACAGGGTGGAGGAAAAACTGTTTTTT	CASSMDRVEEKLFF
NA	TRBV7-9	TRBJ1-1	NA	TGTGCCAGCAGCCCTCTCGGGCTGGGGCTGGTCACTGAAGCTTTCTTT	CASSPLGLGLVTEAFF
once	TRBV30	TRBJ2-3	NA	TGTGCCTGGAGTGGTAGAACGCAGTATTTT	CAWSGRTQYF
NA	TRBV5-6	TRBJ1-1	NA	TGTGCCAGCAGCTTGTGGTCCGGGAGCACTGAAGCTTTCTTT	CASSLWSGSTEAFF
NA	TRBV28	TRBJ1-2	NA	TGTGCCAGCAGGGTAGGGTTGAACTATGGCTACACCTTC	CASRVGLNYGYTF
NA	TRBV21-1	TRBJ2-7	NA	TGTGCCAGCTGGGAAGGGGGGAACGAGCAGTACTTC	CASWEGGNEQYF
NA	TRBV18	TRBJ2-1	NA	TGTGCCAGCTCACCGACCCCCCCGGAGCAGTTCTTC	CASSPTPPEQFF
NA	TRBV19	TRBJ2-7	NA	TGTGCCAGTAGTATTGTCAGATTGAGCGAGCAGTACTTC	CASSIVRLSEQYF
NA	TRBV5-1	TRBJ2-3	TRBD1	TGCGCCAGCAGCTCAGGGGGCAGCTCTAGCACAGATACGCAGTATTTT	CASSSGGSSSTDTQYF
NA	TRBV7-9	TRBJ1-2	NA	TGTGCCAGCAGCTTGCCCGGGACGCCGCGGGGCTACACCTTC	CASSLPGTPRGYTF
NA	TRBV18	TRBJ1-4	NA	TGTGCCAGCTCACCTGGTCTGACTGTAACTAATGAAAAACTGTTTTTT	CASSPGLTVTNEKLFF
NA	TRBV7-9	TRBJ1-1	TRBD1	TGTGCCAGCAGCTTGTACCGGGACAGGGGTAAAAATGAAGCTTTCTTT	CASSLYRDRGKNEAFF
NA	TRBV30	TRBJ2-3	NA	TGTGCCTGGAGTGCAGCGGGTCCAGATACGCAGTATTTT	CAWSAAGPDTQYF
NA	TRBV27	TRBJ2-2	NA	TGTGCCAGCAGTTTATTTGGGGGGGCTTCTGGGGAGCTGTTTTTT	CASSLFGGASGELFF
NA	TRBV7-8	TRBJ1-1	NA	TGTGCCAGCAGTCCCGGATGGAACACTGAAGCTTTCTTT	CASSPGWNTEAFF